These T cell receptor beta chains were read from a single sample in a study of PD-1 blockade in classical Hodgkin lymphoma. The data were produced by immunoSEQ multiplex PCR, yet TCRdb's version contains in-frame clones alone and is incomplete. The sample shows 130,000 to 150,000 clones, 78% of them seen only once. The sample here was peripheral blood mononuclear cells (PBMCs), taken before the second cycle of nivolumab. These receptor sequences come from a human donor with classical Hodgkin lymphoma. Both conserved end residues are part of each CDR3. D genes are given only for firm matches. Size tells how often a clone was seen (once, few, many) or the class of an expanded clone, and some rows leave it out.

d_gene	v_gene	j_gene	abundance	CDR3aa	CDR3nt
-	TRBV29-1	TRBJ1-2	-	CSVAAGGGYGYTF	TGCAGCGTTGCGGCTGGGGGTGGCTATGGCTACACCTTC
-	TRBV7-3	TRBJ1-3	few	CASSLTAAGSGNTIYF	TGTGCCAGCAGCTTAACAGCAGCGGGGTCTGGAAACACCATATATTTT
TRBD2	TRBV6-1	TRBJ2-3	-	CAISGSGGTTSTDTQYF	TGTGCCATCAGTGGTAGCGGGGGTACAACCAGCACAGATACGCAGTATTTT
TRBD1	TRBV27	TRBJ1-2	-	CASSFRDREGGYTF	TGTGCCAGCAGTTTCCGGGACAGGGAGGGCGGCTACACCTTC
TRBD1	TRBV7-2	TRBJ1-1	-	CASSLEGATEAFF	TGTGCCAGCAGCTTAGAGGGGGCGACTGAAGCTTTCTTT
-	TRBV10-3	TRBJ1-4	-	CAISPTATNEKLFF	TGTGCCATCAGCCCCACAGCAACTAATGAAAAACTGTTTTTT
-	TRBV5-1	TRBJ2-2	-	CASSLGLDTGELFF	TGCGCCAGCAGCTTGGGGTTGGATACCGGGGAGCTGTTTTTT
-	TRBV27	TRBJ1-5	-	CASSLYGVSNQPQHF	TGTGCCAGCAGTTTATACGGGGTTAGCAATCAGCCCCAGCATTTT
-	TRBV6-5	TRBJ1-1	-	CASSSGSNTEAFF	TGTGCCAGCAGTTCTGGGAGCAACACTGAAGCTTTCTTT
-	TRBV4-1	TRBJ2-1	-	CASSIYGEGAYEQFF	TGCGCCAGCAGCATTTACGGGGAGGGGGCTTATGAGCAGTTCTTC
-	TRBV27	TRBJ1-1	-	CASSLIGSRVTEAFF	TGTGCCAGCAGTTTAATTGGCAGTAGAGTCACTGAAGCTTTCTTT
-	TRBV9	TRBJ1-1	-	CASSSDTDTEAFF	TGTGCCAGCAGCTCAGACACGGACACTGAAGCTTTCTTT
-	TRBV10-3	TRBJ2-2	-	CAISESTPGELFF	TGTGCCATCAGTGAGTCGACTCCCGGGGAGCTGTTTTTT
-	TRBV27	TRBJ1-1	few	CASSLRWGRAMNTEAFF	TGTGCCAGCAGTTTACGGTGGGGGAGGGCTATGAACACTGAAGCTTTCTTT
-	TRBV19	TRBJ1-1	-	CASSPLRRTEAFF	TGTGCCAGTAGTCCTTTACGAAGGACTGAAGCTTTCTTT
-	TRBV18	TRBJ1-1	-	CASSPLGGMSATEAFF	TGTGCCAGCTCACCGTTGGGGGGCATGAGTGCCACTGAAGCTTTCTTT
-	TRBV7-9	TRBJ1-6	few	CASSLGARYSPLHF	TGTGCCAGCAGCTTAGGGGCGAGGTATTCACCCCTCCACTTT
-	TRBV19	TRBJ2-1	once	CASSQEPYYNEQFF	TGTGCAAGTTCACAGGAGCCGTACTACAATGAGCAGTTCTTC
TRBD1	TRBV5-1	TRBJ1-2	-	CASNPGTAVYGYTF	TGCGCCAGCAACCCCGGGACAGCGGTCTATGGCTACACCTTC
-	TRBV7-6	TRBJ2-6	-	CASSLFRAGANVLTF	TGTGCCAGCAGCTTATTCAGGGCTGGGGCCAACGTCCTGACTTTC
-	TRBV5-1	TRBJ2-7	-	CASSYGTVIHEQYF	TGCGCCAGCAGCTACGGGACCGTCATCCACGAGCAGTACTTC
-	TRBV19	TRBJ2-3	-	CASSGVEGWVTQYF	TGTGCCAGTAGTGGAGTTGAGGGGTGGGTTACGCAGTATTTT
TRBD2	TRBV5-1	TRBJ2-5	-	CASSFSSGETQYF	TGCGCCAGCAGCTTCTCTAGCGGGGAGACCCAGTACTTC
-	TRBV18	TRBJ1-1	-	CASSPSAGTETEAFF	TGTGCCAGCTCACCATCCGCTGGGACGGAAACTGAAGCTTTCTTT
-	TRBV6-6	TRBJ2-7	-	CASSGAGFYEQYF	TGTGCCAGCAGTGGGGCAGGGTTCTACGAGCAGTACTTC
-	TRBV7-9	TRBJ1-1	-	CASSLNREAEAFF	TGTGCCAGCAGCTTAAACCGGGAAGCTGAAGCTTTCTTT
-	TRBV9	TRBJ1-2	many	CASSVGTGRGGYTF	TGTGCCAGCAGCGTAGGTACAGGGCGGGGTGGCTACACCTTC
-	TRBV7-2	TRBJ1-2	-	CASSSVAGILDGYTF	TGTGCCAGCAGCTCCGTCGCAGGGATCTTGGATGGCTACACCTTC
TRBD2	TRBV7-3	TRBJ2-2	-	CASSSPLGKGGETGELFF	TGTGCCAGCAGCTCCCCCCTGGGGAAGGGAGGGGAGACCGGGGAGCTGTTTTTT
-	TRBV5-4	TRBJ2-1	-	CASSRPGMAYNEQFF	TGTGCCAGCAGTCGCCCGGGGATGGCCTACAATGAGCAGTTCTTC
TRBD1	TRBV7-2	TRBJ1-2	few	CASSPRGTYVPYGYTF	TGTGCCAGCAGCCCCAGGGGGACCTACGTGCCATATGGCTACACCTTC
-	TRBV2	TRBJ1-4	-	CASIGPTSNEKLFF	TGTGCCAGCATTGGCCCGACCAGTAATGAAAAACTGTTTTTT
-	TRBV6-6	TRBJ1-1	once	CASSLGGGTEAFF	TGTGCCAGCAGTTTGGGGGGAGGCACTGAAGCTTTCTTT
-	TRBV9	TRBJ1-2	-	CASSPQQGPEGGYTF	TGTGCCAGCAGCCCCCAACAGGGCCCGGAGGGTGGCTACACCTTC
-	TRBV5-1	TRBJ1-2	-	CASSLDRSGYGYTF	TGCGCCAGCAGCTTGGACAGGTCAGGGTATGGCTACACCTTC
TRBD1	TRBV11-2	TRBJ1-2	-	CASSNLLGYRGTLYGYTF	TGTGCCAGCAGCAATTTACTAGGCTACAGGGGGACCCTTTATGGCTACACCTTC
-	TRBV5-1	TRBJ2-5	-	CASSLGTEKETQYF	TGCGCCAGCAGCTTGGGGACAGAAAAAGAGACCCAGTACTTC
-	TRBV19	TRBJ1-1	-	CASSIARDTEAFF	TGTGCCAGTAGTATTGCCAGGGACACTGAAGCTTTCTTT
-	TRBV7-9	TRBJ2-1	-	CASSLARDFYTGLANEQFF	TGTGCCAGCAGCTTAGCCCGGGACTTTTATACAGGGCTAGCCAATGAGCAGTTCTTC
TRBD1	TRBV19	TRBJ2-7	-	CASSTYRTGRTYEQYF	TGTGCCAGTAGTACATATAGGACAGGGAGGACGTACGAGCAGTACTTC
TRBD2	TRBV10-3	TRBJ2-7	-	CAISGAGGPYEQYF	TGTGCCATCAGTGGTGCGGGGGGGCCCTACGAGCAGTACTTC
TRBD1	TRBV28	TRBJ1-2	-	CASRTGQLYGYTF	TGTGCCAGCAGGACGGGACAGCTTTATGGTTACACCTTC
-	TRBV7-9	TRBJ1-2	-	CASSSKSDSYGYTF	TGTGCCAGCAGCTCCAAATCGGACAGCTATGGCTACACCTTC
-	TRBV6-6	TRBJ1-1	-	CASSYSFDSEAFF	TGTGCCAGCAGTTACTCATTCGACAGTGAGGCTTTCTTT